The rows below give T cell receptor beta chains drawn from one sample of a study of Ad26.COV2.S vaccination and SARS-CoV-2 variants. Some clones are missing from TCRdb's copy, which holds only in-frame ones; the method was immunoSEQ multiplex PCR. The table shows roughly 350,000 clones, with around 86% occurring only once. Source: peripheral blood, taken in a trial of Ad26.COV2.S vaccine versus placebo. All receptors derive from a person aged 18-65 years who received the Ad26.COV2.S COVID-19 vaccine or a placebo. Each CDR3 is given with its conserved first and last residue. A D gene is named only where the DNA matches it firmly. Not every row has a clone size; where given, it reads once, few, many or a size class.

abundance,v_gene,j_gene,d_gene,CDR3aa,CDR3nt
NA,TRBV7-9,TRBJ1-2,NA,CASSLGRDHGYTF,TGTGCCAGCAGCTTAGGTAGAGACCATGGCTACACCTTC
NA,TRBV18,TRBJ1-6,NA,CASSPGLLYNSPLHF,TGTGCCAGCTCACCGGGACTGCTCTATAATTCACCCCTCCACTTT
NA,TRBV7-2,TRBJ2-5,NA,CASSPVTTEAQYF,TGTGCCAGCAGCCCCGTCACGACGGAGGCCCAGTACTTC
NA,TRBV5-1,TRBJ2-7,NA,CASSPRTSSGLPYEQYF,TGCGCCAGCAGCCCACGTACTTCCAGCGGTTTGCCCTACGAGCAGTACTTC
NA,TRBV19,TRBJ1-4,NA,CASKRAGWANEKLFF,TGTGCCAGTAAACGAGCAGGTTGGGCGAATGAAAAACTGTTTTTT
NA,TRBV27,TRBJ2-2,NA,CASKRPLGAGELFF,TGTGCCAGCAAGCGGCCTCTGGGGGCCGGGGAGCTGTTTTTT
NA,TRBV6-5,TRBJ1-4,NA,CASSPEWRPNEKLFF,TGTGCCAGCAGTCCGGAATGGAGGCCTAATGAAAAACTGTTTTTT
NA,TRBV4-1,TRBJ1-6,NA,CASSQNGGLLDDSPLHF,TGCGCCAGCAGCCAAAACGGGGGCTTGTTAGATGATTCACCCCTCCACTTT
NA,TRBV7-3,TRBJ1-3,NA,CASSLGPSGNTIYF,TGTGCCAGCAGCTTAGGTCCCTCTGGAAACACCATATATTTT
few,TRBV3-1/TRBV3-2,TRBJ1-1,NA,CASSRTGSGFTEAFF,TGTGCCAGCAGCCGAACAGGGTCTGGGTTCACTGAAGCTTTCTTT
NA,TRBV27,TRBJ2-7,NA,CASSTGHTYEQYF,TGTGCCAGCAGTACAGGACATACCTACGAGCAGTACTTC
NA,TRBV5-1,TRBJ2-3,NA,CASSLDRPYTDTQYF,TGCGCCAGCAGCTTGGACCGACCATACACAGATACGCAGTATTTT
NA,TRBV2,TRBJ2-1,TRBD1,CASRKGQGDRNEQFF,TGTGCCAGCAGGAAGGGACAGGGGGATCGCAATGAGCAGTTCTTC
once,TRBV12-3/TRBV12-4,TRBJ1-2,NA,CASSLGVQTF,TGTGCCAGCAGTTTAGGGGTACAGACCTTC
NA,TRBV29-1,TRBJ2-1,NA,CSVADPTYNEQFF,TGCAGCGTTGCGGACCCTACCTACAATGAGCAGTTCTTC
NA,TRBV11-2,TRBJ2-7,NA,CASSLVTVSYEQYF,TGTGCCAGCAGCTTAGTGACAGTCTCCTACGAGCAGTACTTC
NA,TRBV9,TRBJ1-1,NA,CASSRILNTEAFF,TGTGCCAGCAGCAGGATATTGAACACTGAAGCTTTCTTT
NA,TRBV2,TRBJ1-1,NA,CASKGDGDTEAFF,TGTGCCAGCAAAGGGGACGGGGACACTGAAGCTTTCTTT
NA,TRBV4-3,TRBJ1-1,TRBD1,CASSRADRVNTEAFF,TGCGCCAGCAGCCGCGCGGACAGGGTGAACACTGAAGCTTTCTTT
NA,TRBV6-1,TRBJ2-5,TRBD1,CASRERVGTAKKETQYF,TGTGCCAGCAGAGAACGCGTCGGGACAGCGAAAAAAGAGACCCAGTACTTC
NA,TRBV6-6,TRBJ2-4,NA,CASSYGKQESDF,TGTGCCAGCAGTTACGGGAAGCAAGAATCGGACTTC
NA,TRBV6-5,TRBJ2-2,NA,CASSLGAGELFF,TGTGCCAGCAGCCTTGGGGCCGGGGAGCTGTTTTTT
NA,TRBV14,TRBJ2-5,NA,CASSQDPRTQYF,TGTGCCAGCAGCCAAGATCCCCGGACCCAGTACTTC
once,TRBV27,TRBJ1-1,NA,CASSSVNTEAFF,TGTGCCAGCAGTTCAGTGAACACTGAAGCTTTCTTT
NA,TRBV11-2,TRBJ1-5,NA,CASSPGQISNQPQHF,TGTGCCAGCAGCCCCGGACAGATTAGCAATCAGCCCCAGCATTTT
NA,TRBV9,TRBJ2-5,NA,CASSVVAGPQETQYF,TGTGCCAGCAGCGTAGTTGCGGGGCCCCAAGAGACCCAGTACTTC
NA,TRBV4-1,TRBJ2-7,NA,CASSQVTGLKPEQYF,TGCGCCAGCAGCCAAGTTACTGGACTCAAACCCGAGCAGTACTTC
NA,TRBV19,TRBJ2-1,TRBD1,CASTTGQASYNEQFF,TGTGCCAGTACCACAGGACAGGCCTCCTACAATGAGCAGTTCTTC
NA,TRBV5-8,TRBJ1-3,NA,CASSLEQGPPGNTIYF,TGTGCCAGCAGCTTGGAACAGGGTCCCCCTGGAAACACCATATATTTT
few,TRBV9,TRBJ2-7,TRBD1,CASSPRGQGPYEQYF,TGTGCCAGCAGCCCCCGGGGACAGGGGCCCTACGAGCAGTACTTC
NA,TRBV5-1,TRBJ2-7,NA,CASSLAGSYEQYF,TGCGCCAGCAGCTTGGCAGGATCCTACGAGCAGTACTTC
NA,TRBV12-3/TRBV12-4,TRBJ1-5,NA,CASSDRYNQPQHF,TGTGCCAGCAGTGACAGGTACAATCAGCCCCAGCATTTT
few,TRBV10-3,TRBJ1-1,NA,CAISGLPATEAFF,TGTGCCATCAGTGGACTGCCCGCCACTGAAGCTTTCTTT
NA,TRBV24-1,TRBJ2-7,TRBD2,CATSAPLAGAAYEQYF,TGTGCCACCAGTGCCCCCCTAGCGGGGGCCGCGTACGAGCAGTACTTC
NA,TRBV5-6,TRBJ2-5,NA,CASSWSRGPQETQYF,TGTGCCAGCAGCTGGTCCCGGGGGCCCCAAGAGACCCAGTACTTC
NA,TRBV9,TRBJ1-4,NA,CASSSRGDGANEKLFF,TGTGCCAGCAGCTCACGAGGGGATGGGGCTAATGAAAAACTGTTTTTT
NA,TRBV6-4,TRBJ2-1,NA,CASSDTDTNEQFF,TGTGCCAGCAGTGACACTGATACCAATGAGCAGTTCTTC
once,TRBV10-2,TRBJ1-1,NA,CASSESGGTEAFF,TGCGCCAGCAGTGAGTCGGGGGGGACTGAAGCTTTCTTT
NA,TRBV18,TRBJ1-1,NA,CASSPSGETRTEAFF,TGTGCCAGCTCACCATCCGGGGAGACCAGGACTGAAGCTTTCTTT
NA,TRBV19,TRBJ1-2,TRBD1,CASSIRRTGDGYTF,TGTGCCAGTAGTATACGGAGGACAGGGGATGGCTACACCTTC
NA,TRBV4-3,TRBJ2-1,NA,CASSPSRGKQFF,TGCGCCAGCAGCCCTTCCCGGGGAAAGCAGTTCTTC
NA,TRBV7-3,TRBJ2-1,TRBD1,CASSLPPGQGIYNEQFF,TGTGCCAGCAGCTTACCCCCGGGACAGGGGATTTACAATGAGCAGTTCTTC
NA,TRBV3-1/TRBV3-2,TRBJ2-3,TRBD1,CASSQRGQGDTQYF,TGTGCCAGCAGCCAAAGGGGGCAAGGAGATACGCAGTATTTT
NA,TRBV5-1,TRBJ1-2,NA,CASSLVADHVYGYTF,TGCGCCAGCAGCTTGGTCGCGGACCATGTCTATGGCTACACCTTC
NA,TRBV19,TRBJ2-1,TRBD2,CASSISSGYNEQFF,TGTGCCAGTAGTATTTCTAGCGGCTACAATGAGCAGTTCTTC
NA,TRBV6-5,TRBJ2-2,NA,CASSQSRGAGELFF,TGTGCCAGCAGCCAAAGTAGGGGAGCCGGGGAGCTGTTTTTT
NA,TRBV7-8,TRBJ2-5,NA,CASSPPGRGETQYF,TGTGCCAGCAGCCCACCGGGGCGCGGGGAGACCCAGTACTTC
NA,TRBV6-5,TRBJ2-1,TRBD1,CASSYNRGRNEQFF,TGTGCCAGCAGTTACAACAGGGGGAGGAATGAGCAGTTCTTC
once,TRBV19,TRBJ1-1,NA,CASSYGQLAEAFF,TGTGCCAGTAGTTATGGACAGCTTGCTGAAGCTTTCTTT
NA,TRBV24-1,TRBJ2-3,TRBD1,CATSGQGSGDTQYF,TGTGCCACCAGCGGACAGGGAAGCGGAGATACGCAGTATTTT
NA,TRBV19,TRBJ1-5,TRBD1,CASRDPGQGNQPQHF,TGTGCCAGTAGAGATCCGGGACAGGGCAATCAGCCCCAGCATTTT
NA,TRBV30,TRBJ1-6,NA,CAWSSGYNSPLHF,TGTGCCTGGAGTTCGGGATATAATTCACCCCTCCACTTT
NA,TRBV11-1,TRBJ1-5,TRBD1,CASSSDRGGQPQHF,TGTGCCAGCAGCTCCGACAGGGGAGGTCAGCCCCAGCATTTT
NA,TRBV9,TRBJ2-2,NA,CASTDRMPNTGELFF,TGTGCCAGCACCGATAGGATGCCGAACACCGGGGAGCTGTTTTTT
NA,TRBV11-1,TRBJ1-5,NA,CASSLGGGDQPQHF,TGTGCCAGCAGCTTGGGAGGTGGGGATCAGCCCCAGCATTTT
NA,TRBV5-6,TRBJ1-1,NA,CASSFEGRTEAFF,TGTGCCAGCAGCTTTGAGGGGCGAACTGAAGCTTTCTTT
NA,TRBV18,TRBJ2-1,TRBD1,CASSPDGTVRNEQFF,TGTGCCAGCTCACCTGATGGGACAGTTCGAAATGAGCAGTTCTTC
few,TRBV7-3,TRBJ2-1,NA,CASSSGTDGQFF,TGTGCCAGCAGCTCAGGGACGGACGGGCAGTTCTTC
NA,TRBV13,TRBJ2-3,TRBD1,CASSPHTGDTDTQYF,TGTGCCAGCAGCCCCCATACAGGGGACACAGATACGCAGTATTTT
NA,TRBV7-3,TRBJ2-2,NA,CASSFRGNTGELFF,TGTGCCAGCAGCTTCCGCGGTAACACCGGGGAGCTGTTTTTT